Sequencing of this T cell receptor beta chain was carried out in a study of blood T cell repertoires in COVID-19. TCRdb's table, derived via immunoSEQ multiplex PCR, lists solely in-frame clones and lacks some. The table has 220,000 or so clones, approximately 82% seen once. In germline, CDR1 is SGHTA, CDR2 FQGNSA. This CDR3 is 13 amino acids long. With 6 bases removed from V and 5 bases from J, the gap between germline ends came to 14 bases. This sequence was found in a woman older than 75 with acute or convalescent COVID-19. The sequencing sample was made of peripheral blood. The rearrangement joins TRBV7-2 to TRBJ2-7, with D perhaps TRBD1 (6 bases). CDR3 bases: TGTGCCAGCAGGCCACAGGGTTCCCACGAGCAGTACTTC. Protein product: CASRPQGSHEQYF. Complete variable domain (other parts from reference TRBV7-2 and TRBJ2-7): GAGVSQSPSNKVTEKGKDVELRCDPISGHTALYWYRQSLGQGLEFLIYFQGNSAPDKSGLPSDRFSAERTGGSVSTLTIQRTQQEDSAVYLCASRPQGSHEQYFGPGTRLTVT.